This TCR beta chain was found in a study of cytomegalovirus exposure and HLA in healthy donors. Overall study findings and caveats: Highly shared variants forming one cluster were likely a sequencing artifact. Later on, an analysis showed TCR association rates differing by HLA locus, with DRB1 the most and HLA-C the fewest.

From germline, CDR1 is SGHTA and CDR2 FQGNSA. Trimming at V came to 5 bases and at J to 7 bases, leaving 8 bases not matched to a gene. The CDR3 is made up of 15 amino acids. As regards this clone: Antigen specificity is unknown.

PCR amplification relied on 60 Vbeta primers (plus 13 Jbeta primers). The table came from immunoSEQ multiplex PCR; TCRdb's copy has only in-frame clones and leaves some out. The sample includes some 90,000 clones, 79% seen only once; the top ten take roughly 2.5%. The source material was PBMCs. The V gene is TRBV7-2, the J gene TRBJ2-1, with TRBD2 matching 10 bases. The sequence was obtained from a man aged 25-45 years in good health and CMV-seronegative. The CDR3 DNA sequence: TGTGCCAGCAGCCGGGGACTAGCGTTTTCTAATGAGCAGTTCTTC. Translated, it gives CASSRGLAFSNEQFF.